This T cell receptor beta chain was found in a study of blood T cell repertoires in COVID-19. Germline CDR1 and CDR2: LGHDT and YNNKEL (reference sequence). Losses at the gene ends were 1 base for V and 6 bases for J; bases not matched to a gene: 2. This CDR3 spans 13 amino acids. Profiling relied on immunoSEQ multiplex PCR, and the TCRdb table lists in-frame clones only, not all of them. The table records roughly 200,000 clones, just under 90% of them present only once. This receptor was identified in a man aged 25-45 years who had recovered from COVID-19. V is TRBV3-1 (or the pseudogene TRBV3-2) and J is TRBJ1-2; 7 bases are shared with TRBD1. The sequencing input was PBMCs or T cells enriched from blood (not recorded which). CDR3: CASSQGQGNGYTF. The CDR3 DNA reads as TGTGCCAGCAGCCAAGGACAGGGTAATGGCTACACCTTC.